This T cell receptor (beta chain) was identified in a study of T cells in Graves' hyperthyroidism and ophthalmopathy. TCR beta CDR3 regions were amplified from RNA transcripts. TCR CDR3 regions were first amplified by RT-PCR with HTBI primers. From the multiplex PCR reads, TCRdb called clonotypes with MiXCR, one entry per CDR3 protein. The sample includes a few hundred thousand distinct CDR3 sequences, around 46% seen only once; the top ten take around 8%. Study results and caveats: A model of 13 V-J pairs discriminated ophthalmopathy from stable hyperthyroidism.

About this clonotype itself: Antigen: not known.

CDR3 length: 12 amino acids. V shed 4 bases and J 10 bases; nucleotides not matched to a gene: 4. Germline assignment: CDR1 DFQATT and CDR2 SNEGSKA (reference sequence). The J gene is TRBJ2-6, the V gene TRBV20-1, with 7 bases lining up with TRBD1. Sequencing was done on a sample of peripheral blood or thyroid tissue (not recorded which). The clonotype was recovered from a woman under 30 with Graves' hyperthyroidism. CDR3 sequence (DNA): TGCAGTGCTACCGGGACAGCTAACGTCCTGACTTTC. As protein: CSATGTANVLTF.